These 8 T cell receptor beta chains were all obtained from the same sample, sequenced in a study of cytomegalovirus exposure and HLA in healthy donors. Assay: immunoSEQ multiplex PCR; the TCRdb copy retains only in-frame clones and omits some. The data contain over 80,000 clones, around 85% of them seen just once; the ten biggest clones take up roughly 20%. Sequenced input: PBMCs. These TCRs come from a man aged 18-30 years in good health and CMV-seropositive.

This sequence joins TRBV19 and TRBJ2-6; 9 bases are a match to TRBD1. Germline V gene sequence: CDR1 LNHDA, CDR2 SQIVND (reference sequence). The CDR3 totals 18 residues. V gave up 3 bases and J gave up 0 bases; unmatched junction bases: 6. DNA for the CDR3: TGTGCCAGTAGTATGGGGACAGGGAGGTACTCTGGGGCCAACGTCCTGACTTTC. The encoded protein is CASSMGTGRYSGANVLTF.

The genes are TRBV13 and TRBJ2-1, with D possibly being TRBD2 (6 bases). Germline V gene sequence: CDR1 PRHDT, CDR2 FYEKMQ (reference sequence). CDR3 length equals 12 residues. Trimming shortened V by 7 bases and J by 7 bases, and 11 bases separated the two germline ends. CDR3 sequence reads: CASTSAGNEQFF. The CDR3 bases are TGTGCCAGCACCTCCGCGGGAAATGAGCAGTTCTTC.

The rearrangement uses TRBV5-6 and TRBJ1-4; a weak D match, TRBD1 (5 bases). In germline, CDR1 is SGHDT, CDR2 YYEEEE. This CDR3 is built from 17 residues. Trimming cost V 5 bases and J 4 bases, with 21 bases left between them. CDR3 sequence reads: CASSLGPTVKINEKLFF. The CDR3 nucleotides read TGTGCCAGCAGTCTGGGGCCGACCGTAAAGATTAATGAAAAACTGTTTTTT.

The V gene is TRBV14, the J gene TRBJ1-2, with D possibly matching TRBD1 (5 bases). The V gene's germline CDR1 is SGHDN and CDR2 FVKESK. The CDR3 sequence is 15 residues long. The V gene lost 4 bases and the J gene lost 5 bases, with 17 bases spanning the gap. The CDR3 loop reads CASSRMVRGLYGYTF. CDR3 DNA: TGTGCCAGCAGCCGCATGGTCCGGGGGTTATATGGCTACACCTTC.

Note on this clone: Germline and junction disagree at one end, which may indicate a read error. The rearrangement uses TRBV11-2 and TRBJ2-7; D is possibly TRBD2 (5 bases). From germline, CDR1 is SGHAT and CDR2 FQNNGV. This CDR3 has 13 residues. CDR3 sequence (DNA): TGTGCCAGCAGCTTCCTCGGTGGGCGGCTCGGGAACTTC. It is translated as CASSFLGGRLGNF.

The chain employs TRBV13 and TRBJ2-7; 10 nucleotides line up with TRBD1. Germline V gene lookup returns CDR1 PRHDT and CDR2 FYEKMQ (reference sequence). This CDR3 has 14 amino acids. V lost 5 bases and J lost 2; bases outside the gene matches: 3. Here the CDR3 reads CASSTDRGPYEQYF. For the CDR3, the DNA is TGTGCCAGCAGCACCGACAGGGGGCCCTACGAGCAGTACTTC.

CDR3 protein: CSVEEGTGSGELFF. For the CDR3, the DNA is TGCAGCGTTGAAGAGGGGACAGGGTCCGGGGAGCTGTTTTTT. This rearrangement joins TRBV29-1 to TRBJ2-2; 9 bases line up with TRBD1. V shed 0 bases, J shed 6 bases, and the junction held 2 bases outside the gene matches. The CDR3 contains 14 residues. Germline V gene sequence: CDR1 SQVTM, CDR2 ANQGSEA.

The V call is TRBV5-6, the J call TRBJ2-7, with 12 bases that match TRBD2. J gave up 0 bases and V 1 base, and 8 bases lay outside the gene matches. The CDR3 has 18 residues. Germline CDR1 reads SGHDT; CDR2 reads YYEEEE. Here the CDR3 reads CASSLYWTSGISSYEQYV. As DNA, the CDR3 is TGTGCCAGCAGCTTGTATTGGACTAGCGGGATATCCTCCTACGAGCAGTACGTC.